Below are 31 T cell receptor beta chains sequenced from a single sample in a study of follicular helper T cells after annual influenza vaccination. Regarding time point: 2015-2016 season, 7 days after influenza vaccination. Sequencing was performed with immunoSEQ multiplex PCR; in TCRdb, only in-frame clones are kept and a portion is missing. The table includes roughly 9,800 clones, around 80% detected once. The source material was CXCR5+ CD38- circulating T follicular helper cells from blood, sampled 7 days after influenza vaccination. The subset was: circulating Tfh, non-naive CD4+CXCR5+PD-1+ (ICOS+CD38+ or ICOS-CD38-). The source is an adult who received the influenza vaccine.

Only one count was recorded for this clone. The chain couples TRBV7-9 to TRBJ1-2; D unresolved. From germline, CDR1 is SEHNR and CDR2 FQNEAQ (reference sequence). Trimming removed 1 base from V and 5 bases from J, with 11 bases in between. This CDR3 is 14 amino acids long. The CDR3 protein is CASSLDQFKYGYTF. For the CDR3, the DNA is TGTGCCAGCAGCTTAGACCAGTTTAAGTATGGCTACACCTTC. The whole variable domain, remainder taken from reference TRBV7-9 and TRBJ1-2, is DTGVSQNPRHKITKRGQNVTFRCDPISEHNRLYWYRQTLGQGPEFLTYFQNEAQLEKSRLLSDRFSAERPKGSFSTLEIQRTEQGDSAMYLCASSLDQFKYGYTFGSGTRLTVV.

This clone has a single count. This chain joins TRBV7-2 and TRBJ2-3; TRBD2 agrees at 10 bases. V was clipped by 1 base and J by 6 bases; unmatched bases: 10. Germline loops: CDR1 SGHTA, CDR2 FQGNSA. The CDR3 extends over 17 amino acids. The CDR3 DNA follows: TGTGCCAGCAGCTTAGGAAGCGGGGGGGCGCGAGGGGATACGCAGTATTTT. It translates to CASSLGSGGARGDTQYF.

The chain joins TRBV6-9 to TRBJ1-2; D gene uncertain. This CDR3 contains 9 residues. CDR1 is MNHGY, CDR2 SVAAGI, per germline. V shed 8 bases and J shed 9 bases, with 7 bases lying between them. The CDR3 loop is CASEGRYTF. The CDR3 DNA reads TGTGCCAGCGAAGGACGCTACACCTTC.

This rearrangement joins TRBV28 to TRBJ2-1; possibly TRBD2 for D (6 bases). Trimming left V 10 bases short and J 5 bases short, with 12 bases between. This CDR3 is built from 12 residues. Germline V gene data show CDR1 as MDHEN and CDR2 as SYDVKM. The CDR3 bases are TGTGCCACGGGGACGGGAGACAATGAGCAGTTCTTC. It specifies CATGTGDNEQFF.

V is TRBV7-2 and J is TRBJ2-1; D possibly corresponds to TRBD2 (5 bases). Germline V CDR1 and CDR2: SGHTA, FQGNSA. V shed 4 bases and J shed 4 bases, with 11 bases lying between them. The CDR3 spans 14 residues. The CDR3 nucleotides are TGTGCCAGCAGCTCACCTACGGGATACAATGAGCAGTTCTTC. Amino acid sequence: CASSSPTGYNEQFF.

The rearrangement links TRBV7-2 to TRBJ1-1; no firm D call. Germline assignment: CDR1 SGHTA and CDR2 FQGNSA. V was pared by 1 base and J by 4 bases, with 7 bases between. The CDR3 is 13 residues long. For the CDR3, the DNA is TGTGCCAGCAGCTTAGGGAGGGCCACTGAAGCTTTCTTT. It is translated as CASSLGRATEAFF.

The chain combines TRBV6-5 with TRBJ1-2; D may be TRBD1 (5 bases). The germline V gene encodes CDR1 MNHEY and CDR2 SVGAGI. Trimming shortened V by 2 bases and J by 8 bases, and 12 bases separated the two germline ends. The CDR3 contains 13 residues. This CDR3 is CASSYAGPRGYTF. CDR3 nucleotides: TGTGCCAGCAGTTACGCGGGACCGCGCGGCTACACCTTC.

This chain links TRBV28 with TRBJ1-2; 9 bases are shared with TRBD1. This CDR3 comprises 17 residues. CDR1 MDHEN and CDR2 SYDVKM come from the germline V gene. V was pared by 2 bases and J by 4 bases, with 11 bases of the junction left unmatched. The CDR3 sequence is CASSLVSGTGIFYGYTF. CDR3 in DNA: TGTGCCAGCAGTTTAGTGTCCGGGACAGGGATTTTCTATGGCTACACCTTC.

This chain uses TRBV5-8 with TRBJ1-1, with D uncertain. V was shortened by 4 bases and J by 1 base, with 11 bases between the two germline ends. Germline V lookup: CDR1 SGHTS, CDR2 YDEGEE. The CDR3 covers 14 residues. The CDR3 sequence: CASSIGPANTEAFF. The CDR3 bases are TGTGCCAGCAGCATCGGGCCGGCGAACACTGAAGCTTTCTTT.

This chain joins TRBV14 and TRBJ2-2; D call uncertain. From germline, CDR1 is SGHDN and CDR2 FVKESK. V lost 1 base and J 8 bases, leaving 8 bases between the germline ends. There are 13 residues in the CDR3. CDR3 sequence (DNA): TGTGCCAGCAGCCAAGTGAATGGAGGGGAGCTGTTTTTT. Its translation: CASSQVNGGELFF.

This chain uses TRBV18 with TRBJ1-1; 11 positions match TRBD1. The CDR3 runs 16 residues. Germline assignment: CDR1 KGHSH and CDR2 LQKENI. V trimming: 4 bases; J trimming: 3 bases; junction bases outside the gene matches: 7. For the CDR3, the DNA is TGTGCCAGCTCACGTGGGACAGGGGGAGCGGACACTGAAGCTTTCTTT. It yields the protein CASSRGTGGADTEAFF.

The V and J genes are TRBV6-5 and TRBJ2-6, with TRBD1 as a possible D gene (6 bases). Germline V gives CDR1 MNHEY, CDR2 SVGAGI. The germline V and J ends were trimmed by 5 bases and 0 bases, with 8 bases remaining between them. The CDR3 sequence is 15 residues long. CDR3 in DNA: TGTGCCAGCAGTACAGGGAACTCTGGGGCCAACGTCCTGACTTTC. Encoded protein: CASSTGNSGANVLTF.

The chain couples TRBV9 to TRBJ1-1; no definite D call. CDR1 and CDR2 from the germline V gene are SGDLS and YYNGEE. The CDR3 loop spans 15 amino acids. Between the trimmed V and J ends, which lost 4 bases and 4 bases, there was a span of 17 bases. CDR3 loop: CASSPWTDAGTEAFF. CDR3 sequence (DNA): TGTGCCAGCAGCCCCTGGACGGACGCGGGCACTGAAGCTTTCTTT.

This clone is a singleton in its sample. The chain links TRBV4-1 to TRBJ2-3; D remains ambiguous. V dropped 1 base and J dropped 6 bases, with 11 bases sitting between them. This CDR3 region has 14 residues. Germline assignment: CDR1 MGHRA and CDR2 YSYEKL. CDR3 sequence: CASSQVRLQDTQYF. CDR3 nucleotide sequence: TGCGCCAGCAGCCAAGTCCGCCTGCAGGATACGCAGTATTTT.

This clone was found once. The rearrangement links TRBV30 to TRBJ1-1; possibly TRBD1 for D (5 bases). V lost 5 bases and J 10 bases, leaving 20 bases between the germline ends. CDR1 is GTSNPN, CDR2 SVGIG, per germline (reference sequence). CDR3 size: 13 residues. The CDR3 region has the DNA TGTGCCTGGGGACTCGGACTCTCGGGGGGAGCTTTCTTT. Encoded protein: CAWGLGLSGGAFF.

V usage is TRBV16 and J usage is TRBJ1-2; 7 bases are a match to TRBD1. CDR3 size: 13 residues. Germline trimming cut 4 bases from V and 7 bases from J; bases unmatched to any gene: 6. Germline lookup yields CDR1 KGHSY and CDR2 FQNENV. The CDR3 region has the DNA TGTGCCAGCAGCCTAAGACAGGGAGCTGGCTACACCTTC. Protein: CASSLRQGAGYTF.

V usage is TRBV7-9 and J usage is TRBJ2-3, with 11 nucleotides matching TRBD2. Trimming removed 4 bases from V and 5 bases from J; junction bases left unmatched: 5. CDR1 SEHNR and CDR2 FQNEAQ come from the germline V gene (reference sequence). This CDR3 has 15 residues. CDR3 amino acids: CASSSVAGGIDTQYF. CDR3 sequence (DNA): TGTGCCAGCAGCTCGGTAGCGGGGGGGATAGATACGCAGTATTTT.

This clone was counted between two and nine times. The V call is TRBV7-2, the J call TRBJ1-2; D might be TRBD1 (6 bases). Germline CDR1 is SGHTA and CDR2 is FQGNSA. Trimming pared 2 bases from V and 3 bases from J, leaving 10 bases between. This CDR3 has 14 amino acids. For the CDR3, the DNA is TGTGCCAGCAGCTTAACGGGACAAGACTATGGCTACACCTTC. Translating it yields CASSLTGQDYGYTF.

The V gene is TRBV6-6, the J gene TRBJ1-1; D unclear. The CDR3 is made up of 14 amino acids. Germline CDR1 MNHNY, CDR2 SVGAGI (reference sequence). The V end lost 7 bases, the J end lost 4 bases, and 16 bases lay between the germline ends. The CDR3 DNA follows: TGTGCCAGCACCAAACCGGACGGATTCACTGAAGCTTTCTTT. Protein sequence: CASTKPDGFTEAFF.

The chain is built from TRBV5-1 and TRBJ1-6; D is uncertain. From germline, CDR1 is SGHRS and CDR2 YFSETQ. V lost 0 bases, J lost 5 bases, and 15 bases lay in between. The CDR3 consists of 17 residues. The CDR3 spells CASSLGTIALDNSPLHF. The DNA of the CDR3 is TGCGCCAGCAGCTTGGGCACCATAGCTCTGGATAATTCACCCCTCCACTTT.

This chain connects TRBV29-1 to TRBJ1-2; no definite D call. Trimming took 6 bases from V and 2 from J, leaving 10 bases between them. The germline V gene has CDR1 SQVTM and CDR2 ANQGSEA. The CDR3 runs to 12 residues. The DNA of the CDR3 is TGCAGCGTCCAGAGCGCGAACTATGGCTACACCTTC. It translates to CSVQSANYGYTF.

The V and J genes are TRBV7-2 and TRBJ2-2; TRBD1 agrees at 9 bases. The germline CDR1 and CDR2 sequences are SGHTA and FQGNSA. Losses at the gene ends were 3 bases for V and 2 bases for J; bases not matched to a gene: 4. The CDR3 totals 16 residues. The CDR3 loop reads CASSLGQGANTGELFF. In DNA form, the CDR3 reads TGTGCCAGCAGCTTGGGACAGGGTGCAAACACCGGGGAGCTGTTTTTT.

The chain uses TRBV11-2 and TRBJ1-3; weak D call: TRBD1 (6 bases). V lost 1 base and J lost 4, with 17 bases in between. This CDR3 contains 17 residues. CDR1 SGHAT and CDR2 FQNNGV come from the germline V gene. DNA for the CDR3: TGTGCCAGCAGCTTAGCGGGTTCGGCAGGGGAAGGAAACACCATATATTTT. This gives the protein CASSLAGSAGEGNTIYF.

The chain joins TRBV4-1 to TRBJ1-2; weak D call: TRBD1 (6 bases). The V gene lost 6 bases and the J gene lost 4 bases, with 24 bases spanning the gap. This CDR3 has 17 residues. CDR1 MGHRA and CDR2 YSYEKL come from the germline V gene. This CDR3 reads CASRYQAGTPEVYGYTF. In DNA form, the CDR3 reads TGCGCCAGCAGATATCAAGCCGGGACACCGGAGGTCTATGGCTACACCTTC.

The rearrangement links TRBV5-4 to TRBJ1-2; D not certain. With 0 bases removed from V and 0 bases from J, the gap between germline ends came to 12 bases. This CDR3 comprises 16 residues. Germline lookup yields CDR1 SGHNT and CDR2 YYREEE (reference sequence). The CDR3 DNA follows: TGTGCCAGCAGCTTGGGGGCCTATTTAGCTAACTATGGCTACACCTTC. It codes for CASSLGAYLANYGYTF.

This chain connects TRBV4-3 to TRBJ1-4; D might be TRBD1 (6 bases). The CDR3 is 16 residues long. Trimming pared 4 bases from V and 7 bases from J, leaving 19 bases between. Germline CDR1 and CDR2: LGHNA and YSLEER. CDR3 protein: CASSPPQGPMGEKLFF. The CDR3 DNA follows: TGCGCCAGCAGCCCGCCGCAGGGGCCTATGGGTGAAAAACTGTTTTTT.

The chain is built from TRBV30 and TRBJ1-4; 7 nucleotides agree with TRBD1. CDR1 GTSNPN and CDR2 SVGIG come from the germline V gene (reference sequence). This CDR3 has 15 residues. V shed 3 bases, J shed 8 bases, and the junction held 12 bases outside the gene matches. This chain's CDR3 is CAWRSQGQPGEKLFF. The DNA for the CDR3 is TGTGCCTGGAGATCACAGGGACAGCCGGGGGAAAAACTGTTTTTT.

The rearrangement uses TRBV5-6 and TRBJ2-3; perhaps D is TRBD1 or TRBD2 (5 bases each). The V and J ends lost 1 base and 4 bases respectively, with 7 bases between them. The germline V gene has CDR1 SGHDT and CDR2 YYEEEE. This CDR3 contains 13 residues. CDR3 nucleotide sequence: TGTGCCAGCAGCTTGAGGGGAGCAGATACGCAGTATTTT. This gives the protein CASSLRGADTQYF.

This clone was recorded once. The chain combines TRBV27 with TRBJ2-3; TRBD2 aligns across 7 bases. Losses at the gene ends were 3 bases for V and 2 bases for J; bases not matched to a gene: 5. The CDR3 length is 15 residues. CDR1 MNHEY and CDR2 SMNVEV come from the germline V gene (reference sequence). CDR3 protein: CASSFAGDSTDTQYF. The CDR3 nucleotides are TGTGCCAGCAGTTTTGCGGGGGACTCCACAGATACGCAGTATTTT.

The chain joins TRBV25-1 to TRBJ2-7, with a tentative D call TRBD2 (7 bases). V gave up 1 base and J gave up 0 bases, with 13 bases separating them. The CDR3 is made up of 16 amino acids. The germline gives CDR1 MGHDK, CDR2 SYGVNS. CDR3 coding DNA: TGTGCCAGCAGTGAATCCGGGGGGCCATCCTCCTACGAGCAGTACTTC. Translating it yields CASSESGGPSSYEQYF.

The J gene is TRBJ2-1, the V gene TRBV27, with 11 bases that match TRBD2. The CDR3 spans 15 residues. CDR1 and CDR2 (germline): MNHEY, SMNVEV (reference sequence). V trimming: 6 bases; J trimming: 6 bases; junction bases outside the gene matches: 7. Here the CDR3 reads CASRDIAGGFNEQFF. CDR3 in DNA: TGTGCCAGCAGGGACATAGCGGGGGGGTTCAATGAGCAGTTCTTC.